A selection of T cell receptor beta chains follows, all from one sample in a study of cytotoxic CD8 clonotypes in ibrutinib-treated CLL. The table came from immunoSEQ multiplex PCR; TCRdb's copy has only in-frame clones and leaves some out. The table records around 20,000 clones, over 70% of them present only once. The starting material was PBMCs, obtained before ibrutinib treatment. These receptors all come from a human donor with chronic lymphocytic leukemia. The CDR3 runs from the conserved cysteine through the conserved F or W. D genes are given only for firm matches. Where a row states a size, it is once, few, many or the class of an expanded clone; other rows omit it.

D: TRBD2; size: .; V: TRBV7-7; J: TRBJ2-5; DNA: TGTGCCAGCAGCTTAAGGCCTAGCGGGGGGAAAGAGACCCAGTACTTC; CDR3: CASSLRPSGGKETQYF
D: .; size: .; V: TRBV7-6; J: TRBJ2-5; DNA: TGTGCCAGCAGCCAAAGGGAGACCCAGTACTTC; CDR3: CASSQRETQYF
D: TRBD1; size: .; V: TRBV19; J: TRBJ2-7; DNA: TGTGCCAGTAGTATTGGACAGGGGGCACGGGAGCAGTACTTC; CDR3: CASSIGQGAREQYF
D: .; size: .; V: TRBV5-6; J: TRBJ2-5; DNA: TGTGCCAGCAGCTTGGACGGCGTACAAGAGACCCAGTACTTC; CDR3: CASSLDGVQETQYF
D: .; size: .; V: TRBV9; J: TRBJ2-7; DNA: TGTGCCAGCAGCGTAGTGGAGTTTTCCTACGAGCAGTACTTC; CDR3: CASSVVEFSYEQYF
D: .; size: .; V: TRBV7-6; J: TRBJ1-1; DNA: TGTGCCAGCAGCTTGGGCTTCAACTGGGGGGAATTAACTGAAGCTTTCTTT; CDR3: CASSLGFNWGELTEAFF
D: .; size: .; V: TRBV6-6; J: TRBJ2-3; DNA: TGTGCCAGCAGCGGAGATACGCAGTATTTT; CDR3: CASSGDTQYF
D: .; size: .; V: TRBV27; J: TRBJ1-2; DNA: TGTGCCAGCAGTGATGGGGGCGCAATGGGTGGCTACACCTTC; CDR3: CASSDGGAMGGYTF
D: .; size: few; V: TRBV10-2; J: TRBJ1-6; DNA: TGCGCCAGCAGTCGCCAGGGGTATGATTCACCCCTCCACTTT; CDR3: CASSRQGYDSPLHF
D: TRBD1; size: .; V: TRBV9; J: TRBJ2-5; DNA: TGTGCCAGCAGCGTAGCACCCTCGGGGACAGGAGCACAAGAGACCCAGTACTTC; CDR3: CASSVAPSGTGAQETQYF
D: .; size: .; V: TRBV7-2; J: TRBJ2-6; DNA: TGTGCCAGCAGCTTAGGGTACTCTGGGGCCAACGTCCTGACTTTC; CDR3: CASSLGYSGANVLTF
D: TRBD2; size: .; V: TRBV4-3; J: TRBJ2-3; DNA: TGCGCCAGCAGCCAAAATGGACTAGCGGGGGGCGGGGGATTTACAGATACGCAGTATTTT; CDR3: CASSQNGLAGGGGFTDTQYF
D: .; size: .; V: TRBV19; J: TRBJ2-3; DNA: TGTGCCAGTAGTCCGGGCTTCACCACAGATACGCAGTATTTT; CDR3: CASSPGFTTDTQYF
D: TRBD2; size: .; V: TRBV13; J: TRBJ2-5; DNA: TGTGCCAGCAGCGGATCGGGACTAGCGGGGGGCCAAGAGACCCAGTACTTC; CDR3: CASSGSGLAGGQETQYF
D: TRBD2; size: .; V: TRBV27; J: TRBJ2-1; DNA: TGTGCCAGCACAAAGCGGGGGGGCCCCCATGAGCAGTTCTTC; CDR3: CASTKRGGPHEQFF
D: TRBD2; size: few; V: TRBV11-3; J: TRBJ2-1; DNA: TGTGCCAGCAGCTCTAGCGGGGCCCCTTACAATGAGCAGTTCTTC; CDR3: CASSSSGAPYNEQFF
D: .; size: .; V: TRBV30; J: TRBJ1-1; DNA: TGTGCCTGGAGTGTTACGGGGGCGGACACTGAAGCTTTCTTT; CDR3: CAWSVTGADTEAFF
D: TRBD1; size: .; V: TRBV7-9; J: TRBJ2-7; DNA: TGTGCCAGCAGCATAGCCCTTATCCCAGGGGGCTCCTACGAGCAGTACTTC; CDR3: CASSIALIPGGSYEQYF
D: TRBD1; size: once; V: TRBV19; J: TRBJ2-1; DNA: TGTGCCAGTAGTATAGGGGACAGGGTCTTCTACAATGAGCAGTTCTTC; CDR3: CASSIGDRVFYNEQFF
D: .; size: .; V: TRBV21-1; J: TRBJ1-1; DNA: TGTGCCAGCAGCCCTCGAAAGACACGAGCATTGAAGGGAGCTTTCTTT; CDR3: CASSPRKTRALKGAFF
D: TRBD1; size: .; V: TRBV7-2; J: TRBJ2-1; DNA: TGTGCCAGCAGCTTAGACCCCGGGACAGGGGGAGATGAGCAGTTCTTC; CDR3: CASSLDPGTGGDEQFF
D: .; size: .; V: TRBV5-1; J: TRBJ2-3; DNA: TGCGCCAGCATTTTAGGACCCCATACAGATACGCAGTATTTT; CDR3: CASILGPHTDTQYF
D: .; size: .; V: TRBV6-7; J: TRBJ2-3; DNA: TGTGCCAGCAGTTATACCGAGACAGATACGCAGTATTTT; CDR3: CASSYTETDTQYF
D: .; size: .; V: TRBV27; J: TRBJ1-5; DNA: TGTGCCAGCAGTTTACTCGGAAATCAGCCCCAGCATTTT; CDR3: CASSLLGNQPQHF
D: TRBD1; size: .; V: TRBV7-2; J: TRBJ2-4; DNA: TGTGCCAGCAGCCCGGGACAGGGGGGAAACATTCAGTACTTC; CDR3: CASSPGQGGNIQYF
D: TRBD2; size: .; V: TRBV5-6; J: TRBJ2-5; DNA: TGTGCCAGCAGTTCTAGCGGGGGGGAGCCACAAGAGACCCAGTACTTC; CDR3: CASSSSGGEPQETQYF
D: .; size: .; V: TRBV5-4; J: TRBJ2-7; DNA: TGTGCCAGCAGCTTGGCCGGGACTCTCTCCGAGCAGTACTTC; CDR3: CASSLAGTLSEQYF
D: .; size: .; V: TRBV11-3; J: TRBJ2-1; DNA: TGTGCCAGCAGCTTGGTGCTACCCGGGGGAAGGGGCTACTACAATGAGCAGTTCTTC; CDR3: CASSLVLPGGRGYYNEQFF
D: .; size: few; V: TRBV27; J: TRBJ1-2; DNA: TGTGCCAGCAGTTTAAAGGGAGGGAACTATGGCTACACCTTC; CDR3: CASSLKGGNYGYTF